The 10 T cell receptor beta chains below were found in one sample sequenced in a study of blood T cell repertoires in COVID-19. Data came from immunoSEQ multiplex PCR; TCRdb stores just in-frame clones and leaves some out. The data hold about 250,000 clones, with about 89% observed a single time. Sequencing was done on a sample of peripheral blood. These receptors were taken from a woman aged 40 to 55 who had recovered from COVID-19.

V is TRBV7-9 and J is TRBJ2-5, with a tentative D call TRBD2 (5 bases). The CDR3 covers 16 residues. Between the trimmed V and J ends, which lost 5 bases and 4 bases, there was a span of 20 bases. Germline V gene lookup returns CDR1 SEHNR and CDR2 FQNEAQ (reference sequence). The CDR3 loop reads CASSPRVEWLGETQYF. The CDR3 DNA sequence: TGTGCCAGCAGCCCGAGGGTAGAATGGTTGGGAGAGACCCAGTACTTC. Variable domain in full (rest from reference TRBV7-9 and TRBJ2-5): DTGVSQNPRHKITKRGQNVTFRCDPISEHNRLYWYRQTLGQGPEFLTYFQNEAQLEKSRLLSDRFSAERPKGSFSTLEIQRTEQGDSAMYLCASSPRVEWLGETQYFGPGTRLLVL.

The chain uses TRBV27 and TRBJ2-2; 9 bases match TRBD2. Germline-derived CDR1 and CDR2 are MNHEY and SMNVEV (reference sequence). This CDR3 has 16 amino acids. The J segment lost 3 bases and the V segment lost 5 bases, leaving 7 bases of the junction unmatched. CDR3 protein: CASSPVAGADTGELFF. Here the CDR3 DNA reads TGTGCCAGCAGTCCAGTAGCGGGAGCGGACACCGGGGAGCTGTTTTTT.

The chain recombines TRBV7-9 with TRBJ2-1; 7 bases are shared with TRBD2. Germline CDR1 reads SEHNR; CDR2 reads FQNEAQ (reference sequence). This CDR3 has 14 amino acids. V trimming: 0 bases; J trimming: 5 bases; junction bases outside the gene matches: 1. CDR3 DNA: TGTGCCAGCAGCTTAGCCGGGGGGAACAATGAGCAGTTCTTC. This translates into CASSLAGGNNEQFF.

The chain couples TRBV28 to TRBJ1-2; 7 bases are a match to TRBD1. Trimming took 4 bases from V and 6 from J; bases not matched to a gene: 11. The CDR3 runs to 15 residues. Per the germline V gene, CDR1 is MDHEN and CDR2 is SYDVKM. As DNA, the CDR3 is TGTGCCAGCAGTTCGCCGACAGGGTCTCGGCATGGCTACACCTTC. As protein: CASSSPTGSRHGYTF.

The V and J genes are TRBV14 and TRBJ2-1, with 14 bases that match TRBD2. Per the germline V gene, CDR1 is SGHDN and CDR2 is FVKESK. The CDR3 has 17 amino acids. J gave up 1 base and V 4 bases, and 3 bases lay outside the gene matches. The CDR3, as DNA: TGTGCCAGCAGCCGCGGACTAGCGGGGGGTTCCTACAATGAGCAGTTCTTC. It is translated as CASSRGLAGGSYNEQFF.

In the case of this clone: In the same sample, other DNA sequences code for this CDR3. The chain has TRBV29-1 and TRBJ2-2, with 9 bases that match TRBD1. The germline V gene has CDR1 SQVTM and CDR2 ANQGSEA. This CDR3 region has 14 residues. V was pared by 6 bases and J by 3 bases, with 5 bases of the junction left unmatched. The CDR3: CSVSRDRDTGELFF. The CDR3, as DNA: TGCAGCGTGAGCCGGGACAGGGACACCGGGGAGCTGTTTTTT.

This rearrangement joins TRBV20-1 to TRBJ1-6; no clear D gene. The CDR3 is 12 amino acids. Germline V gene sequence: CDR1 DFQATT, CDR2 SNEGSKA (reference sequence). V lost 3 bases, J lost 8 bases, and 8 bases lay in between. The CDR3 region has the DNA TGCAGTGCTAGTGGTCCCGATTCACCCCTCCACTTT. Residues: CSASGPDSPLHF.

The V and J genes are TRBV6-5 and TRBJ2-5; tentative D call: TRBD2 (6 bases). CDR1 is MNHEY and CDR2 is SVGAGI in the germline V gene. This CDR3 has 12 amino acids. The V end lost 0 bases, the J end lost 7 bases, and 6 bases lay between the germline ends. The DNA for the CDR3 is TGTGCCAGCAGTTACTCCGGGGGGACCCAGTACTTC. Translated: CASSYSGGTQYF.

The rearrangement links TRBV6-5 to TRBJ1-1, with 9 bases fitting TRBD1. The CDR3 totals 14 residues. Unmatched junction bases numbered 2, after V lost 2 bases and J lost 4 bases. Germline loops: CDR1 MNHEY, CDR2 SVGAGI. The CDR3 region has the DNA TGTGCCAGCAGTTACGGGGGACAGGGCACTGAAGCTTTCTTT. Translating it yields CASSYGGQGTEAFF.

V gene TRBV19 combines with J gene TRBJ1-2; 9 bases align to TRBD1. The length of the CDR3 is 13 residues. The ends lost 8 bases at V and 3 bases at J; junction bases unmatched: 4. CDR1 and CDR2 from the germline V gene are LNHDA and SQIVND (reference sequence). The CDR3 coding sequence is TGTGCCAGTCGGAGGACAGGGGACTATGGCTACACCTTC. Translating it yields CASRRTGDYGYTF.